This T cell receptor beta chain emerged from a study of shared clonotypes between healthy human individuals. In the naive CD8 group, cells lacked CD45RO and were positively selected for CCR7, so terminally differentiated effector memory CD45RA+ cells were left out. With respect to this clone: In the same sample, other DNA sequences code for this CDR3.

Assay: immunoSEQ multiplex PCR; the TCRdb copy retains only in-frame clones and omits some. Of around 2.1 million clones listed, about 93% are singletons. The CDR3 totals 11 residues. V was pared by 5 bases and J by 2 bases, with 1 base between. Germline loops: CDR1 SGHVS, CDR2 FNYEAQ. This sequence originates from a man aged 18 to 29 in good health. Some clones in this sample may be carry-over from other donors' samples. The chain carries TRBV7-6 and TRBJ1-3; D gene uncertain. The sample comprised naive CD8+ T cells from PBMCs. For the CDR3, the DNA is TGTGCCAGCAGCCCTGGAAACACCATATATTTT. It specifies CASSPGNTIYF.